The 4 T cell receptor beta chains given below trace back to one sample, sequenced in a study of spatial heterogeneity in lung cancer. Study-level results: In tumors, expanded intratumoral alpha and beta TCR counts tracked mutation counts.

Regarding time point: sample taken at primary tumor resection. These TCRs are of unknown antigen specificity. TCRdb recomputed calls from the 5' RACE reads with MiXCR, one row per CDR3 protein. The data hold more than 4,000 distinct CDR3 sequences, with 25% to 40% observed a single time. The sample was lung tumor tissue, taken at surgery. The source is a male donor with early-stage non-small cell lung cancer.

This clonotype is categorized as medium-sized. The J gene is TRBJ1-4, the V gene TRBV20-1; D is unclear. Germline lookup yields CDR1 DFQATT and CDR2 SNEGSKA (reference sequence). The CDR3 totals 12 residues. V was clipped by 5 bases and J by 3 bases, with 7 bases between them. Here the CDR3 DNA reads TGCAGTGCTTTCCGGGCTAATGAAAAACTGTTTTTT. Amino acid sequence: CSAFRANEKLFF.

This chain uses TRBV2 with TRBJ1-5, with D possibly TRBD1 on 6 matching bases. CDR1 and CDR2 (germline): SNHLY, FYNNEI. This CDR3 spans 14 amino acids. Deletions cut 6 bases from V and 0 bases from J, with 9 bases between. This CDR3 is CASRRTDSNQPQHF. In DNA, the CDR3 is TGTGCCAGCAGGCGGACAGATAGCAATCAGCCCCAGCATTTT. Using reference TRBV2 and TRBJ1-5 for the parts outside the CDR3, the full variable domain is EPEVTQTPSHQVTQMGQEVILRCVPISNHLYFYWYRQILGQKVEFLVSFYNNEISEKSEIFDDQFSVERPDGSNFTLKIRSTKLEDSAMYFCASRRTDSNQPQHFGDGTRLSIL.

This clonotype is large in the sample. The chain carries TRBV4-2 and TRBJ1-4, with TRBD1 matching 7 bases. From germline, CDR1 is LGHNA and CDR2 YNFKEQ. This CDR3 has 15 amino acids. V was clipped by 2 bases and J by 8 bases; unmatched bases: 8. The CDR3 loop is CASSQTTGTREKLFF. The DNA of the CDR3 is TGTGCCAGCAGCCAAACGACAGGGACTAGGGAAAAACTGTTTTTT.

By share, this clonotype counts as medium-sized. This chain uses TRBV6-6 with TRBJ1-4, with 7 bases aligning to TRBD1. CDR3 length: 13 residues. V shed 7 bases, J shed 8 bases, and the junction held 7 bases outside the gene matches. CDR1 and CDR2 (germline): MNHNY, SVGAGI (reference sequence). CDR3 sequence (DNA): TGTGCCAGCATGGAGGGGGCGAGGGAAAAACTGTTTTTT. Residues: CASMEGAREKLFF.